What follows are 7 T cell receptor beta chains derived from one specimen sequenced in a study of blood T cell repertoires in COVID-19. The method was immunoSEQ multiplex PCR; TCRdb's version includes in-frame clones alone and lacks a portion of them. The sample has some 320,000 clones; 90% are singletons. Source material: PBMCs or T cells enriched from blood (not recorded which). These receptors came from a man aged 60-69 years who had recovered from COVID-19.

J is TRBJ2-7 and V is TRBV4-1, with a possible D match to TRBD2 (6 bases). The CDR3 is 15 amino acids. Trimming removed 1 base from V and 3 bases from J, with 13 bases in between. In germline, CDR1 is MGHRA, CDR2 YSYEKL. The CDR3 DNA sequence: TGCGCCAGCAGCCAAGGTCAGGGAGGATTCTACGAGCAGTACTTC. Translation: CASSQGQGGFYEQYF.

This clone was observed a handful of times. The rearrangement links TRBV19 to TRBJ1-1; D unresolved. From germline, CDR1 is LNHDA and CDR2 SQIVND (reference sequence). V was shortened by 4 bases and J by 6 bases, with 12 bases between the two germline ends. This CDR3 region has 13 residues. CDR3 residues: CASSKRSPPEAFF. The CDR3 DNA follows: TGTGCCAGTAGTAAACGAAGCCCCCCTGAAGCTTTCTTT.

As concerns this clone: In the same sample, other DNA sequences code for this CDR3. The V and J genes are TRBV12-3 or TRBV12-4 and TRBJ1-5; possible D gene TRBD1, 6 bases. This CDR3 is 13 amino acids long. Trimming cost V 5 bases and J 6 bases, with 11 bases left between them. The CDR3 loop is CASSTGLSQPQHF. The CDR3 DNA is TGTGCCAGCAGTACAGGGCTAAGTCAGCCCCAGCATTTT.

The CDR3 DNA reads TGTGCCACCAGGGACAGGGTAAACACTGAAGCTTTCTTT. Translating gives CATRDRVNTEAFF. This chain uses TRBV24-1 with TRBJ1-1; the match to TRBD1 covers 8 bases. The V and J ends lost 7 bases and 2 bases, in that order; junction bases with no gene match: 2. This CDR3 comprises 13 residues. Looked up from germline, CDR1 is KGHDR and CDR2 is SFDVKD.

This chain joins TRBV6-5 and TRBJ2-5, with 8 bases matching TRBD2. The CDR3 has 16 amino acids. The germline V gene has CDR1 MNHEY and CDR2 SVGAGI. The V segment lost 0 bases and the J segment 4 bases; nucleotides outside the gene matches: 7. The CDR3 DNA reads TGTGCCAGCAGTTACTCAGGGACTAGGGGACTAGAGACCCAGTACTTC. This translates into CASSYSGTRGLETQYF.

This clone was observed a single time. The chain uses TRBV4-2 and TRBJ1-2; D is unresolved. CDR3 length equals 14 residues. The V and J ends lost 2 bases and 3 bases respectively, with 10 bases between them. Germline V gives CDR1 LGHNA, CDR2 YNFKEQ. The CDR3 protein is CASSQKGVYYGYTF. For the CDR3, the DNA is TGTGCCAGCAGCCAAAAGGGAGTGTACTATGGCTACACCTTC.

On this clone itself: The DNA is left out, because the CDR3 cannot be placed on it with certainty; the CDR3 is given as TCRdb lists it. J is TRBJ1-6 and V is TRBV1; whether TRBD1, the table's D call, matches the DNA was not checked. TRBV1 is marked as a pseudogene. The CDR3 length equals 23 residues, ends included. The CDR3 sequence: CTSSQDDVGGGTGPDRRNSPLHF.